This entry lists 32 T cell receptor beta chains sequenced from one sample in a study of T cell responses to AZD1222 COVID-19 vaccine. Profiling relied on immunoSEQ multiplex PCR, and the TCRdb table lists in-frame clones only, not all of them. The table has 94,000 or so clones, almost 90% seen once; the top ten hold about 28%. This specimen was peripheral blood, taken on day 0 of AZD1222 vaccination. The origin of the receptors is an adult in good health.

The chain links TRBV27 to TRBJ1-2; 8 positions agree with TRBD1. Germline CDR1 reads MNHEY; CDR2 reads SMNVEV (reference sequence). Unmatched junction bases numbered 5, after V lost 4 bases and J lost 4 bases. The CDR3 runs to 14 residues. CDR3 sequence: CASSSDRVGYGYTF. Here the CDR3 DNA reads TGTGCCAGCAGTTCGGACAGGGTGGGCTATGGCTACACCTTC.

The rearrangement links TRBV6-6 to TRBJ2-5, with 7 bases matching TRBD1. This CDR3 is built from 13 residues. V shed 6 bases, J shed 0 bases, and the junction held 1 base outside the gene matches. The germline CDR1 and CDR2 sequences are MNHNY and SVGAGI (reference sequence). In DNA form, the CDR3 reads TGTGCCAGCAGAGACAGGGACCAAGAGACCCAGTACTTC. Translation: CASRDRDQETQYF.

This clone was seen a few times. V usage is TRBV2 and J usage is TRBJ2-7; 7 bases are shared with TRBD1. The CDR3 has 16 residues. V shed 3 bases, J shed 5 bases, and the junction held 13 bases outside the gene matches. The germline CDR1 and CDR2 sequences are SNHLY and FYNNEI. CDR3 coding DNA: TGTGCCAGCAGTGATCAGGGACAGACCCAGGGCCACGAGCAGTACTTC. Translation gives CASSDQGQTQGHEQYF.

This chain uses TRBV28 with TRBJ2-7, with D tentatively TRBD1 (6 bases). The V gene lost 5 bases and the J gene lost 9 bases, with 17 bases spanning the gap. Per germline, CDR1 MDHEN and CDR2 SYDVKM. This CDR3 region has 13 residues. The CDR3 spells CASSSPTGPGQYF. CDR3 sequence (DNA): TGTGCCAGCAGTAGCCCGACAGGCCCGGGGCAGTACTTC.

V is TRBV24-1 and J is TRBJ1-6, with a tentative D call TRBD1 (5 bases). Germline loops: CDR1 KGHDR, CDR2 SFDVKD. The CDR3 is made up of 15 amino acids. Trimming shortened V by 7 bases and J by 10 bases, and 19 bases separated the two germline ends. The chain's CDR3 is CATRSSAGSNSPLHF. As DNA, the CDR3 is TGTGCCACCAGAAGCTCGGCAGGGTCGAACTCACCCCTCCACTTT.

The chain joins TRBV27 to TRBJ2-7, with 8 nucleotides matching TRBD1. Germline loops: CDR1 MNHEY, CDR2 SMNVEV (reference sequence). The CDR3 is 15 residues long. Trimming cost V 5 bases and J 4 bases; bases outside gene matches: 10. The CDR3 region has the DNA TGTGCCAGCAGTCCTCAGGACAGGGTAGGGTACGAGCAGTACTTC. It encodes CASSPQDRVGYEQYF.

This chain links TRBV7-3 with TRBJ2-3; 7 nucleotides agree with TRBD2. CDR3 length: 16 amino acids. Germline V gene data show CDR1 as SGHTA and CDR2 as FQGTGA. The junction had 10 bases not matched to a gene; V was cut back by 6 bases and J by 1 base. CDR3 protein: CASSLFGRSGTDTQYF. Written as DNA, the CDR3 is TGTGCCAGCAGTCTTTTCGGGAGGAGTGGCACAGATACGCAGTATTTT.

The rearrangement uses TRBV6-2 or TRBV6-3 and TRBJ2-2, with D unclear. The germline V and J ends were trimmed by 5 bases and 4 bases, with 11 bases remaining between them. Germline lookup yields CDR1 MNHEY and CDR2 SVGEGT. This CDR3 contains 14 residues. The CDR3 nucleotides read TGTGCCAGCAGTCACAGCAGAGGCACCGGGGAGCTGTTTTTT. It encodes CASSHSRGTGELFF.

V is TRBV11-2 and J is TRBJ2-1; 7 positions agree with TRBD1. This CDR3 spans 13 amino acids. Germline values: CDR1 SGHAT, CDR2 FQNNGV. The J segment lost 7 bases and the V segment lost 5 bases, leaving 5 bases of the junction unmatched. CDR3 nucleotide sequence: TGTGCCAGCAGCCGACAGGGCGCAAATGAGCAGTTCTTC. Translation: CASSRQGANEQFF.

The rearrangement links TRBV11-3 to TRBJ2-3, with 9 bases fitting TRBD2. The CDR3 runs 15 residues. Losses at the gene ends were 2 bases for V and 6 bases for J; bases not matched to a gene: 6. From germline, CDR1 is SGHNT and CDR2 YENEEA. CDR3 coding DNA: TGTGCCAGCAGCTTACGGCGGGAGGGCCAGGATACGCAGTATTTT. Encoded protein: CASSLRREGQDTQYF.

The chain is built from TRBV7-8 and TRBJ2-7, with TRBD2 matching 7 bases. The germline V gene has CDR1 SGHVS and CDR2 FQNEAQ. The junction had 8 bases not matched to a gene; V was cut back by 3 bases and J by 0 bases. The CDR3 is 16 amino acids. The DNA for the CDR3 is TGTGCCAGCAGCTTCGGGGGGAGCCTGAGCTCCTACGAGCAGTACTTC. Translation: CASSFGGSLSSYEQYF.

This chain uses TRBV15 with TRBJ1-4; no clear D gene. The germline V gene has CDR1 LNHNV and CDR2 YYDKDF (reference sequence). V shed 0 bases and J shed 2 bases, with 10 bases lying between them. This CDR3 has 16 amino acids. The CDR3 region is CATSRDLLGTNEKLFF. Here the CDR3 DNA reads TGTGCCACCAGCAGAGATTTGTTGGGGACTAATGAAAAACTGTTTTTT.

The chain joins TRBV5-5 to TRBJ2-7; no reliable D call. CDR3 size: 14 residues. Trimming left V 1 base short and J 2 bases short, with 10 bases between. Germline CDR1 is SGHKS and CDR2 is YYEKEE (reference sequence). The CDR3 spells CASSLSGFPYEQYF. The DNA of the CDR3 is TGTGCCAGCAGCTTGAGTGGTTTTCCCTACGAGCAGTACTTC. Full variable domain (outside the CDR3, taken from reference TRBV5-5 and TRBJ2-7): DAGVTQSPTHLIKTRGQQVTLRCSPISGHKSVSWYQQVLGQGPQFIFQYYEKEERGRGNFPDRFSARQFPNYSSELNVNALLLGDSALYLCASSLSGFPYEQYFGPGTRLTVT.

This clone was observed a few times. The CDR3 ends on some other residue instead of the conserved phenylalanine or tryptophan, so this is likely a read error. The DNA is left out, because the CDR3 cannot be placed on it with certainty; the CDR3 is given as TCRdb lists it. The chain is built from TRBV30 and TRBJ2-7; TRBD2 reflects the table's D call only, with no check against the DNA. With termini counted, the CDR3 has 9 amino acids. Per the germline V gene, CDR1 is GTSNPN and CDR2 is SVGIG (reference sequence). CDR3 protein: CAWRDPGGR.

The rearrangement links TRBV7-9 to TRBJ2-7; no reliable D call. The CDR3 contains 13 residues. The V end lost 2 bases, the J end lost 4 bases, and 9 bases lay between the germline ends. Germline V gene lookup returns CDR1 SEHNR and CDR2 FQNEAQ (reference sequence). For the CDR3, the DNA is TGTGCCAGCAGCTTACCGACACGGTACGAGCAGTACTTC. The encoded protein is CASSLPTRYEQYF. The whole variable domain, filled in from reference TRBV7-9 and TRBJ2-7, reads DTGVSQNPRHKITKRGQNVTFRCDPISEHNRLYWYRQTLGQGPEFLTYFQNEAQLEKSRLLSDRFSAERPKGSFSTLEIQRTEQGDSAMYLCASSLPTRYEQYFGPGTRLTVT.

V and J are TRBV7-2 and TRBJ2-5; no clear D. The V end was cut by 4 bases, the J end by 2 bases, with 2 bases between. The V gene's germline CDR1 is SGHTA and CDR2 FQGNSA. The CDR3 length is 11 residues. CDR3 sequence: CASSSQETQYF. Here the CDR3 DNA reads TGTGCCAGCAGCTCTCAAGAGACCCAGTACTTC.

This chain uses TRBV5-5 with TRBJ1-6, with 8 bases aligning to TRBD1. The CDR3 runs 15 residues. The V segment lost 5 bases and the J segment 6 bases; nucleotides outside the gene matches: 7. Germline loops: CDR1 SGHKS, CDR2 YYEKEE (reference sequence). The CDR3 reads CASRVSGQANSPLHF. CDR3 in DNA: TGTGCCAGCAGGGTATCGGGACAGGCTAATTCACCCCTCCACTTT.

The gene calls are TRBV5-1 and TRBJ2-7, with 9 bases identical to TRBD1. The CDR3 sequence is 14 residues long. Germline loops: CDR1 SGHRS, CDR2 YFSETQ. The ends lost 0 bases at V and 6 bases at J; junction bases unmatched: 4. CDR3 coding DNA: TGCGCCAGCAGCTTGGGGGGACAGGGTGCCGAGCAGTACTTC. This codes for CASSLGGQGAEQYF. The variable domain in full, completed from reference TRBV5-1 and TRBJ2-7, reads KAGVTQTPRYLIKTRGQQVTLSCSPISGHRSVSWYQQTPGQGLQFLFEYFSETQRNKGNFPGRFSGRQFSNSRSEMNVSTLELGDSALYLCASSLGGQGAEQYFGPGTRLTVT.

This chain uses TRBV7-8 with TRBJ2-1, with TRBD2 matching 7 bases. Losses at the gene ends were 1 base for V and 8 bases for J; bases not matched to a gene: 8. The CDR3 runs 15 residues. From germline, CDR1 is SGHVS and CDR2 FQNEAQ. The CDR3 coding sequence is TGTGCCAGCAGCTTAGTAGCGGGTAGTAAGGATGAGCAGTTCTTC. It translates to CASSLVAGSKDEQFF.

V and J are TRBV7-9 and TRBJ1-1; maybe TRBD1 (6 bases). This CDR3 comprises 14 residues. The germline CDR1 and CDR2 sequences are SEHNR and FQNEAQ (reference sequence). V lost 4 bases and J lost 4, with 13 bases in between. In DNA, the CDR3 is TGTGCCAGCAGCTCTATGTGGGGGGCCACTGAAGCTTTCTTT. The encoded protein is CASSSMWGATEAFF.

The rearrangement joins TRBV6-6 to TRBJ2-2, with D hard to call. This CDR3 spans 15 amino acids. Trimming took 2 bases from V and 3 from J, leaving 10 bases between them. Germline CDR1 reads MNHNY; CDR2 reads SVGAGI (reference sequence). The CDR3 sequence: CASSYPSGHTGELFF. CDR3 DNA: TGTGCCAGCAGTTACCCGAGTGGCCACACCGGGGAGCTGTTTTTT.

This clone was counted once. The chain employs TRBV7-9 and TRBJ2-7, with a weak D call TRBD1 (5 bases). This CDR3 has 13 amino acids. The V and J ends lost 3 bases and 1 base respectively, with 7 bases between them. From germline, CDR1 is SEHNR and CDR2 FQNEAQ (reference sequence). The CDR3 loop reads CASSFPGSYEQYF. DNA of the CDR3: TGTGCCAGCAGCTTCCCAGGGTCCTACGAGCAGTACTTC.

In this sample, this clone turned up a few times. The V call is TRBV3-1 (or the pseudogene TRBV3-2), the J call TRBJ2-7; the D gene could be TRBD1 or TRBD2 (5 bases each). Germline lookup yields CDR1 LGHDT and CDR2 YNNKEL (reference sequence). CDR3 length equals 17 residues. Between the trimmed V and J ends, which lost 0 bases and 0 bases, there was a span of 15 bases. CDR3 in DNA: TGTGCCAGCAGCCAAGATGGGACGCAGGGCCCCTCCTACGAGCAGTACTTC. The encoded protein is CASSQDGTQGPSYEQYF.

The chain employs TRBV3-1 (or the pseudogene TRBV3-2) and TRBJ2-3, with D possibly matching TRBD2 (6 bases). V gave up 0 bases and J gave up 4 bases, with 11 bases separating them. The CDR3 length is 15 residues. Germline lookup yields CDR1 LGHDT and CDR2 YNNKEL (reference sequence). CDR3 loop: CASSQEGPGADTQYF. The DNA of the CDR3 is TGTGCCAGCAGCCAAGAGGGTCCGGGGGCAGATACGCAGTATTTT.

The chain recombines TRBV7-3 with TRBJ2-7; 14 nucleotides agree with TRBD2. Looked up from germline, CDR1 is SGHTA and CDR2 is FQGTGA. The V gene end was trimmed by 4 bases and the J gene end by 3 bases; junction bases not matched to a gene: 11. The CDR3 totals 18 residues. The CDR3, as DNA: TGTGCCAGCAGCTCTGGGACTAGCGGGAGTTCAGTAAACTACGAGCAGTACTTC. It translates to CASSSGTSGSSVNYEQYF.

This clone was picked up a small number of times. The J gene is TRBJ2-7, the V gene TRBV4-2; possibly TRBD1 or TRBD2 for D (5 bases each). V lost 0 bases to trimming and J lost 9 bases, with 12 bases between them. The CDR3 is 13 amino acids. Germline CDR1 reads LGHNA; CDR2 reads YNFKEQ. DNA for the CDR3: TGTGCCAGCAGCCAAGATAGGGGACGGGGGCAGTACTTC. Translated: CASSQDRGRGQYF.

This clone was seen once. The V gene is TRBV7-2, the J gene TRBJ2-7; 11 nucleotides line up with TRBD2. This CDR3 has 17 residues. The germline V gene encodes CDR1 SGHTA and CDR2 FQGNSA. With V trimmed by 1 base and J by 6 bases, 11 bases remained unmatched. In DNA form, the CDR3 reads TGTGCCAGCAGCTTAGGGGTTAGCGGGAGGGCTTCGGGCGAGCAGTACTTC. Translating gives CASSLGVSGRASGEQYF.

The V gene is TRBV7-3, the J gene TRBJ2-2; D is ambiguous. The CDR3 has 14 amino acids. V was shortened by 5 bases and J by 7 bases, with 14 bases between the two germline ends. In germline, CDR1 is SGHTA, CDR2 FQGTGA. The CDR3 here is CASSPQGLDGELFF. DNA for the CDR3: TGTGCCAGCAGCCCTCAAGGTCTGGACGGGGAGCTGTTTTTT.

The CDR3 nucleotides are TGTGCCAGTAGGGGCTTTGGGACCCGCTCTGGAAACACCATATATTTT. Encoded protein: CASRGFGTRSGNTIYF. The chain carries TRBV19 and TRBJ1-3; a weak D match, TRBD1 (5 bases). Per germline, CDR1 LNHDA and CDR2 SQIVND (reference sequence). The CDR3 totals 16 residues. V dropped 6 bases and J dropped 0 bases, with 15 bases sitting between them. The variable domain in full, completed from reference TRBV19 and TRBJ1-3, reads DGGITQSPKYLFRKEGQNVTLSCEQNLNHDAMYWYRQDPGQGLRLIYYSQIVNDFQKGDIAEGYSVSREKKESFPLTVTSAQKNPTAFYLCASRGFGTRSGNTIYFGEGSWLTVV.

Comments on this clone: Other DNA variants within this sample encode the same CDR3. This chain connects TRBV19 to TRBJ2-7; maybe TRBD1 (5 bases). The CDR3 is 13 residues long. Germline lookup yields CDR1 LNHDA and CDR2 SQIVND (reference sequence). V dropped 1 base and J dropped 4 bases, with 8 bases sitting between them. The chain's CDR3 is CASSIGGGYEQYF. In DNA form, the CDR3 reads TGTGCCAGTAGTATAGGGGGCGGATACGAGCAGTACTTC.

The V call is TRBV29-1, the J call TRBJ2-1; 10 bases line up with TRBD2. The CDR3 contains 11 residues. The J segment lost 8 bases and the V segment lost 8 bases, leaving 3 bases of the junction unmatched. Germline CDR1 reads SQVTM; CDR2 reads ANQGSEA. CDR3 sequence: CSSSGSYEQFF. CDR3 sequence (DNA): TGCAGCTCTAGCGGGAGCTATGAGCAGTTCTTC.

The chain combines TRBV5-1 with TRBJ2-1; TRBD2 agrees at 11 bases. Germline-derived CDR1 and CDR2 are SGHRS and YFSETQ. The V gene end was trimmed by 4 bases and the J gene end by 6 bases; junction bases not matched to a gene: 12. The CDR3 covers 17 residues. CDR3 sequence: CASSQNPIAGGTNEQFF. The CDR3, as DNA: TGCGCCAGCAGCCAAAACCCTATAGCGGGAGGGACCAATGAGCAGTTCTTC.